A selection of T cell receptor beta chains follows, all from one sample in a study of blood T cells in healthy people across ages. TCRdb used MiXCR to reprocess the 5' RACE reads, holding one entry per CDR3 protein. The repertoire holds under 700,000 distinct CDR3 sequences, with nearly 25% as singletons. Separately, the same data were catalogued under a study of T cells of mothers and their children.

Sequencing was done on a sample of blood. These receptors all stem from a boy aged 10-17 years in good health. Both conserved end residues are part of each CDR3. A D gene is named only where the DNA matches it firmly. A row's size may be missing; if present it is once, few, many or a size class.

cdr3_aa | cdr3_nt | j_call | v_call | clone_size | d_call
CASSPNGEGEQYF | TGTGCCAGCTCACCTAACGGGGAGGGCGAGCAGTACTTC | TRBJ2-7 | TRBV18 | few | TRBD2
CASRNEGRQEKLFF | TGTGCCAGCAGGAATGAAGGACGGCAAGAAAAACTGTTTTTT | TRBJ1-4 | TRBV6-2/TRBV6-3 | - | -
CASSLVPVMNTEAFF | TGCGCCAGCAGCTTGGTACCGGTGATGAACACTGAAGCTTTCTTT | TRBJ1-1 | TRBV5-1 | few | -
CASSPPGTSGSVYNEQFF | TGTGCCAGCAGCCCTCCCGGGACTAGCGGGTCGGTTTACAATGAGCAGTTCTTC | TRBJ2-1 | TRBV3-1 | few | TRBD2
CASSPSGPPNTLHF | TGTGCCAGCTCACCGTCAGGCCCCCCGAACACCCTCCACTTT | TRBJ1-6 | TRBV18 | few | -
CASSLAGAQKPQHF | TGTGCCAGCAGCTTAGCGGGGGCCCAGAAGCCCCAGCATTTT | TRBJ1-5 | TRBV7-8 | few | -
CASSTLPEGPPYEQYF | TGTGCCAGCAGTACCCTCCCAGAGGGGCCCCCCTACGAGCAGTACTTC | TRBJ2-7 | TRBV28 | - | -
CASSYLTYEQFF | TGTGCCAGCAGTTACCTGACATATGAGCAGTTCTTC | TRBJ2-1 | TRBV6-2/TRBV6-3 | - | -
CSARDADSSNEKLFF | TGCAGTGCTAGAGATGCGGACAGTTCTAATGAAAAACTGTTTTTT | TRBJ1-4 | TRBV20-1 | - | -
CASSLMGGANVLTF | TGTGCCAGCAGCTTAATGGGAGGGGCCAACGTCCTGACTTTC | TRBJ2-6 | TRBV13 | - | -
CAISGGLAGGRVGEQFF | TGTGCCATCAGTGGAGGACTAGCGGGAGGTAGGGTCGGGGAGCAGTTCTTC | TRBJ2-1 | TRBV10-3 | few | TRBD2
CASSQRTSGSYNEQFF | TGTGCCAGCAGTCAGAGGACTAGCGGCTCCTACAATGAGCAGTTCTTC | TRBJ2-1 | TRBV12-3/TRBV12-4 | few | TRBD2
CASSLGPQETQYF | TGTGCCAGCAGCCTGGGTCCCCAAGAGACCCAGTACTTC | TRBJ2-5 | TRBV5-1 | many | -
CASSSRQGDNEKLFF | TGTGCCAGCAGCTCCAGACAGGGGGATAATGAAAAACTGTTTTTT | TRBJ1-4 | TRBV7-9 | few | TRBD1
CASSLEGRPSYNEQFF | TGTGCCAGCAGCTTAGAGGGCAGGCCTTCCTACAATGAGCAGTTCTTC | TRBJ2-1 | TRBV11-2 | - | -
CASSELVALTNEQFF | TGTGCCAGCAGTGAATTGGTGGCACTCACCAATGAGCAGTTCTTC | TRBJ2-1 | TRBV6-1 | few | -
CASSRGAYEQYF | TGTGCCAGCAGCCGTGGGGCCTACGAGCAGTACTTC | TRBJ2-7 | TRBV3-1 | - | -
CASNPGQGPYEQYF | TGTGCCAGCAATCCGGGACAGGGCCCCTACGAGCAGTACTTC | TRBJ2-7 | TRBV6-6 | few | TRBD1
CASSLSSGGSEQYF | TGTGCCAGCAGCTTAAGCAGCGGGGGCTCCGAGCAGTACTTC | TRBJ2-7 | TRBV7-3 | - | TRBD2
CASSQDLARRNEQFF | TGTGCCAGCAGCCAAGACTTAGCTAGACGAAATGAGCAGTTCTTC | TRBJ2-1 | TRBV3-1 | - | -